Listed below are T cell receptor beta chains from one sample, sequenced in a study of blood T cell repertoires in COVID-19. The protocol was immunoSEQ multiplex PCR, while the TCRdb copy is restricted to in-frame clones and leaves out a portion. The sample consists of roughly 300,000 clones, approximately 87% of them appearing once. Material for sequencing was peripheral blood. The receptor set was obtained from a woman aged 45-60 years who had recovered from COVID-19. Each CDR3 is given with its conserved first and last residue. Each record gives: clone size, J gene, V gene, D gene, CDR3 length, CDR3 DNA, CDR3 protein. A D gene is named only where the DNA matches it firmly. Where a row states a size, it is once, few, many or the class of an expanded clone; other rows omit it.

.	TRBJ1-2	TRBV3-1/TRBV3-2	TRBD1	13	TGTGCCAGCAGCCTACAGGGGAACTATGGCTACACCTTC	CASSLQGNYGYTF
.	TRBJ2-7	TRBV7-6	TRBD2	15	TGTGCCAGCAGCTTAGAAAGCGGGGGAGTCTACGAGCAGTACTTC	CASSLESGGVYEQYF
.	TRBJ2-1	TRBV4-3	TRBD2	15	TGCGCCAGCAGCCAAGCAGCGGGAGTAAACAATGAGCAGTTCTTC	CASSQAAGVNNEQFF
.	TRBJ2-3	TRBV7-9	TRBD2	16	TGTGCCAGCAGGTTCCTAGCGGCCCGGCGGTCAGATACGCAGTATTTT	CASRFLAARRSDTQYF
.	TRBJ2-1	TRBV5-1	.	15	TGCGCCAGCAGCCCGGACAGCCGGCTCTACAATGAGCAGTTCTTC	CASSPDSRLYNEQFF
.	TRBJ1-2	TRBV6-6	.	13	TGTGCCAGCAGTGTCAGGGAAATGGATGGCTACACCTTC	CASSVREMDGYTF
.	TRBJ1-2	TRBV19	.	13	TGTGCCAGTAGTGTTCAGGGCGCATATGGCTACACCTTC	CASSVQGAYGYTF
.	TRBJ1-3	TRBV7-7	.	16	TGTGCTAGCAGCCCCTCAAGGCCCGGGAGGGGAAACACCATATATTTT	CASSPSRPGRGNTIYF
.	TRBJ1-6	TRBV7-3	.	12	TGTGCCAGCAGCCCCCCCAGGGAACCCCTCCACTTT	CASSPPREPLHF
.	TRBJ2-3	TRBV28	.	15	TGTGCCAGCAGTTCAAGACGGGAAAGCACAGATACGCAGTATTTT	CASSSRRESTDTQYF
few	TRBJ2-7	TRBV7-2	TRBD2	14	TGTGCCAGCAGCCGGGGACTAGGAACCTACGAGCAGTACTTC	CASSRGLGTYEQYF
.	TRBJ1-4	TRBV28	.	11	TGTGCCAGCAGTTTACGGGAAAAACTGTTTTTT	CASSLREKLFF
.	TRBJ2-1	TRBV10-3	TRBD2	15	TGTGCCATCAGTGAGTCTAGCGGGGCATACAATGAGCAGTTCTTC	CAISESSGAYNEQFF
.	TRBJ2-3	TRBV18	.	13	TGTGCCAGCTCAGTGACAGGCACAGATACGCAGTATTTT	CASSVTGTDTQYF
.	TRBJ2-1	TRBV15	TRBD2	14	TGTGCCACCAGTCAGGGACTACCTTACAATGAGCAGTTCTTC	CATSQGLPYNEQFF
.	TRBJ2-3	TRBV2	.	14	TGTGCCAGCAGTACGGACAGATTCACAGATACGCAGTATTTT	CASSTDRFTDTQYF
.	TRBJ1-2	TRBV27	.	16	TGTGCCAGCAGTCCCAGTGGACAGTTAGCTAACTATGGCTACACCTTC	CASSPSGQLANYGYTF
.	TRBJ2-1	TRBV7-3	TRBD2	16	TGTGCCAGCAGCATAGCAACTAGCGGGAGGCCCCATGAGCAGTTCTTC	CASSIATSGRPHEQFF
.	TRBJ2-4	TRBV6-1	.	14	TGTGCCGGCAGGGAAGACGGGATTAAAAACATTCAGTACTTC	CAGREDGIKNIQYF
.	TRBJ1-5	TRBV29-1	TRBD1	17	TGCAGCGTTTGCTTTGGGACAGGGGTTCAGGGCAATCAGCCCCAGCATTTT	CSVCFGTGVQGNQPQHF
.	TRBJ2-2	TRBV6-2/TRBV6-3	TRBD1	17	TGTGCCAGCAGTACGGGACAGGGAACTGCGAACACCGGGGAGCTGTTTTTT	CASSTGQGTANTGELFF
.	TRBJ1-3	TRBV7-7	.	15	TGTGCCAGCAGTCTTACAGACGGATCTGGAAACACCATATATTTT	CASSLTDGSGNTIYF
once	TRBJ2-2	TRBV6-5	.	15	TGTGCCAGCAGTTACTCCCAGGGGTACACCGGGGAGCTGTTTTTT	CASSYSQGYTGELFF
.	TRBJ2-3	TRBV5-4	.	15	TGTGCCAGCAGCTCAGGGGGGACTAGTGCAGATACGCAGTATTTT	CASSSGGTSADTQYF
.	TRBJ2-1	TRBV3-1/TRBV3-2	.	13	TGTGCCAGCAGCCAAGAGGGAGTGGGGGAGCAGTTCTTC	CASSQEGVGEQFF
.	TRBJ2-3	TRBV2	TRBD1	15	TGTGCCAGCAGTTTCGGACAGGGCGGCACAGATACGCAGTATTTT	CASSFGQGGTDTQYF
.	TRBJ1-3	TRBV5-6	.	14	TGTGCCAGCAGCTCTTCAGGGTCTGGAAACACCATATATTTT	CASSSSGSGNTIYF
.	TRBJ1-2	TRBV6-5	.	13	TGTGCCAGCAGTTATACCCGGGAATTCGGCTACACCTTC	CASSYTREFGYTF
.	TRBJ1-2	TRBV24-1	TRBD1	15	TGTGCCACCAGTGCCATGGGACAGGGAGTGAGGGGCTACACCTTC	CATSAMGQGVRGYTF
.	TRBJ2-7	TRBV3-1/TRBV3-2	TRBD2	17	TGTGCCAGCAGCCACCCTCGGGAGGGACTAGCGGGCGCCGAGCAGTACTTC	CASSHPREGLAGAEQYF
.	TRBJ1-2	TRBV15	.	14	TGTGCCACCAGCAGAGGGTCTACTTCCCGGGGCTACACCTTC	CATSRGSTSRGYTF
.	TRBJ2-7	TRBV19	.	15	TGTGCCAGTAGTAATCAAATTGGTAGCACCTACGAGCAGTACTTC	CASSNQIGSTYEQYF
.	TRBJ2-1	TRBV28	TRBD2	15	TGTGCCAGCAGCTCCCTAGGTAGCGGGGGGGCAGAGCAGTTCTTC	CASSSLGSGGAEQFF
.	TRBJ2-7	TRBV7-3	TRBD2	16	TGTGCCAGCAGCTTATCGGCTAGCGGAGGAGCCTACGAGCAGTACTTC	CASSLSASGGAYEQYF
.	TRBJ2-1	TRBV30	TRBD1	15	TGTGCCTGGAGTGTAGGACAGGGTGCCGTAGATGAGCAGTTCTTC	CAWSVGQGAVDEQFF
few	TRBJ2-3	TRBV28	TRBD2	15	TGTGCCAGCAGGGGAGCGGGGGGGCGACAAGATACGCAGTATTTT	CASRGAGGRQDTQYF
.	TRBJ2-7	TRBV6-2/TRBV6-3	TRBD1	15	TGTGCCAGCAGTGCCGTGGGACAGGGTAACTACGAGCAGTACTTC	CASSAVGQGNYEQYF
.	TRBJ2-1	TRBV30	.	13	TGTGCCTGGAGTGAATCGGTGTCCAATGAGCAGTTCTTC	CAWSESVSNEQFF
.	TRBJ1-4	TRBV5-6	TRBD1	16	TGTGCCAGCAGCTTGGGCCGCGACAGGGTGCGTGAAAAACTGTTTTTT	CASSLGRDRVREKLFF
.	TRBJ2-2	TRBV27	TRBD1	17	TGTGCCAGCAGTCCTCCCCAGGGGGCCGGGTGGACCGGGGAGCTGTTTTTT	CASSPPQGAGWTGELFF
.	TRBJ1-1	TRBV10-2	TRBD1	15	TGCGCCAGCAGTGAGGACAGGGGGGTGAACACTGAAGCTTTCTTT	CASSEDRGVNTEAFF
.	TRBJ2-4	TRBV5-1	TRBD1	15	TGCGCCAGCAGCACCGTCCCGGGACAGGGGTTGATGGTGTACTTC	CASSTVPGQGLMVYF
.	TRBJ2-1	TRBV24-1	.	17	TGTGCCACCAGTGATTTTACGGGGGAGGAGTCCTACAATGAGCAGTTCTTC	CATSDFTGEESYNEQFF
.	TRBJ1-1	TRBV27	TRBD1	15	TGTGCCAGCAGTTTAATGAGAGGCGGAGGGGGCACTCATTTCTTT	CASSLMRGGGGTHFF
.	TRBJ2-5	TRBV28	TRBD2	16	TGTGCCAGCAGTGATCCCGGGACTAGCGGGAGAGAGACCCAGTACTTC	CASSDPGTSGRETQYF
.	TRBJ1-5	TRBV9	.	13	TGTGCCAGCAGCGCACACGGGCAGGGGCCCCAGCATTTT	CASSAHGQGPQHF
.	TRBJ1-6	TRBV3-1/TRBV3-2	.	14	TGTGCCAGCAGCCAGGCAGATTATAATTCACCCCTCCACTTT	CASSQADYNSPLHF
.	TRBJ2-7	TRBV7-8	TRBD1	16	TGTGCCAGCAGCTTAGCGTCGAACAGGGGAAACTACGAGCAGTACTTC	CASSLASNRGNYEQYF
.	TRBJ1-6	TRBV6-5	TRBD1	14	TGTGCCAGCAGTTCCGGGACAGAGAATTCACCCCTCCACTTT	CASSSGTENSPLHF
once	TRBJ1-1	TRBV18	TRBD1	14	TGTGCCAGCTCACCCTCGACAGGGATTGTCGGAGCTTTCTTT	CASSPSTGIVGAFF
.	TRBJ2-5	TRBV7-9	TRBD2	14	TGTGCCAGCAGCCAGACTAGCGGTCAAGAGACCCAGTACTTC	CASSQTSGQETQYF
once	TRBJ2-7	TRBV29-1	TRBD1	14	TGCAGCGTTGTTCCCCCCAGGGGGCACGACGAGCAGTACTTC	CSVVPPRGHDEQYF
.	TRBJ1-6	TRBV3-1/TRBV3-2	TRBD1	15	TGTGCCAGCAGGGGCACCGGGACAGTAAATTCACCCCTCCACTTT	CASRGTGTVNSPLHF
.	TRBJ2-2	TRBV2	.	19	TGTGCCAGCAGTGAAGGCCCAACGTACAGGCCCAAACGACCCGGGGAGCTGTTTTTT	CASSEGPTYRPKRPGELFF
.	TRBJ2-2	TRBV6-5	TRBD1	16	TGTGCCAGCAGTTCCGGGACAGGGAGGGACACCGGGGAGCTGTTTTTT	CASSSGTGRDTGELFF
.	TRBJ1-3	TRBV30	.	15	TGTGCCTGGAGCCCAGGGACTGCCTCTGGAAACACCATATATTTT	CAWSPGTASGNTIYF
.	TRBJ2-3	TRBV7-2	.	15	TGTGCCAGCAGCTTAAGGCGCGGGACCACAGATACGCAGTATTTT	CASSLRRGTTDTQYF